The 30 T cell receptor beta chains reported below all come from one sample, sequenced in a study of OX40 agonist ivuxolimab in advanced cancers. Sequenced by immunoSEQ multiplex PCR; TCRdb stores in-frame clones only, minus some. Of fewer than 85,000 clones detected, 84% appear once; the ten largest clones hold 6.5% to 8.5%. The input for sequencing was CD4+ or CD8+ T cells sorted from blood, taken in a trial of the OX40 agonist ivuxolimab. Receptors originate from an adult with an advanced solid tumor such as melanoma, head and neck, liver or kidney cancer.

The chain joins TRBV6-5 to TRBJ1-2; D is unclear. The germline V and J ends were trimmed by 0 bases and 0 bases, with 5 bases remaining between them. The germline CDR1 and CDR2 sequences are MNHEY and SVGAGI. The CDR3 loop spans 14 amino acids. In DNA form, the CDR3 reads TGTGCCAGCAGTTACTCACCAGCTAACTATGGCTACACCTTC. It codes for CASSYSPANYGYTF.

The genes are TRBV7-2 and TRBJ2-3; D ambiguous. Germline V gene data show CDR1 as SGHTA and CDR2 as FQGNSA. There are 16 residues in the CDR3. V lost 5 bases and J 5 bases, leaving 20 bases between the germline ends. The CDR3: CASSPYLNSRLDTQYF. The CDR3 DNA reads TGTGCCAGCAGCCCCTATCTAAATTCTCGGTTAGATACGCAGTATTTT.

The V gene is TRBV5-1, the J gene TRBJ2-7; 8 bases agree with TRBD1. Germline trimming cut 7 bases from V and 7 bases from J; bases unmatched to any gene: 13. CDR1 is SGHRS, CDR2 YFSETQ, per germline. The CDR3 length is 14 residues. Here the CDR3 DNA reads TGCGCCAGCGGCAGGGGGCCCGATGCGGGAGAGCAGTACTTC. Encoded protein: CASGRGPDAGEQYF.

V and J are TRBV19 and TRBJ1-1; D not resolved. The CDR3 has 12 residues. Looked up from germline, CDR1 is LNHDA and CDR2 is SQIVND (reference sequence). Trimming left V 2 bases short and J 8 bases short, with 9 bases between. In DNA, the CDR3 is TGTGCCAGTAGTATAACACGGGCCGAAGCTTTCTTT. Translation: CASSITRAEAFF. The full variable domain, in which reference TRBV19 and TRBJ1-1 provide the parts outside the CDR3, is DGGITQSPKYLFRKEGQNVTLSCEQNLNHDAMYWYRQDPGQGLRLIYYSQIVNDFQKGDIAEGYSVSREKKESFPLTVTSAQKNPTAFYLCASSITRAEAFFGQGTRLTVV.

The V gene is TRBV6-1, the J gene TRBJ1-2; perhaps TRBD1 as D (6 bases). Germline loops: CDR1 MNHNS, CDR2 SASEGT. V was clipped by 4 bases and J by 6 bases, with 12 bases between them. The CDR3 spans 13 residues. Here the CDR3 DNA reads TGTGCCAGCAGTGTAAAGGGGGAAGATGGCTACACCTTC. Its translation is CASSVKGEDGYTF.

The rearrangement joins TRBV29-1 to TRBJ1-2, with D maybe TRBD1 (6 bases). The CDR3 runs to 13 residues. V dropped 5 bases and J dropped 4 bases, with 14 bases sitting between them. Germline-derived CDR1 and CDR2 are SQVTM and ANQGSEA. CDR3 residues: CSVPQTGGYGYTF. The CDR3 nucleotides are TGCAGCGTTCCCCAGACAGGTGGCTATGGCTACACCTTC.

This clone has a single count. The chain combines TRBV5-6 with TRBJ2-5, with D possibly being TRBD2 (6 bases). Germline CDR1 is SGHDT and CDR2 is YYEEEE. Trimming removed 4 bases from V and 11 bases from J, with 18 bases in between. The CDR3 spans 13 residues. CDR3 nucleotides: TGTGCCAGCAGCACCTGGGGGGTGGGAGAGCAGTACTTC. It codes for CASSTWGVGEQYF.

The chain links TRBV11-2 to TRBJ2-1, with 11 bases identical to TRBD2. The length of the CDR3 is 15 residues. Trimming took 6 bases from V and 2 from J; bases not matched to a gene: 3. The V gene's germline CDR1 is SGHAT and CDR2 FQNNGV. The CDR3 sequence is CASSQLAGAYNEQFF. DNA for the CDR3: TGTGCCAGCAGTCAACTAGCGGGGGCCTACAATGAGCAGTTCTTC.

This clone showed up just once. This chain uses TRBV18 with TRBJ2-7, with 7 nucleotides matching TRBD2. The V segment lost 1 base and the J segment 7 bases; nucleotides outside the gene matches: 1. Germline-derived CDR1 and CDR2 are KGHSH and LQKENI. This CDR3 comprises 12 residues. The CDR3 DNA sequence: TGTGCCAGCTCACCACTGGGGGGGGAGCAGTACTTC. This codes for CASSPLGGEQYF. Using reference TRBV18 and TRBJ2-7 for the parts outside the CDR3, the full variable domain is NAGVMQNPRHLVRRRGQEARLRCSPMKGHSHVYWYRQLPEEGLKFMVYLQKENIIDESGMPKERFSAEFPKEGPSILRIQQVVRGDSAAYFCASSPLGGEQYFGPGTRLTVT.

This sequence joins TRBV9 and TRBJ2-1, with 9 bases lining up with TRBD2. Germline trimming cut 0 bases from V and 8 bases from J; bases unmatched to any gene: 15. Germline V gives CDR1 SGDLS, CDR2 YYNGEE. The CDR3 covers 18 residues. The CDR3 region has the DNA TGTGCCAGCAGCGTAGAGGTCGGAGGGCCTAGCGGGAACCATGAGCAGTTCTTC. This translates into CASSVEVGGPSGNHEQFF.

The J gene is TRBJ1-6, the V gene TRBV28; 12 nucleotides match TRBD1. CDR1 is MDHEN and CDR2 is SYDVKM in the germline V gene. J lost 5 bases, V lost 6 bases, and 8 bases had no gene match. The CDR3 loop spans 17 amino acids. CDR3 in DNA: TGTGCCAGCAGGCCTGGGACAGGGGGCAGGGATAATTCACCCCTCCACTTT. Translating it yields CASRPGTGGRDNSPLHF.

CDR3 protein: CASSLTSGGSYEQYF. DNA of the CDR3: TGTGCCAGCAGCCTGACTAGCGGGGGCTCCTACGAGCAGTACTTC. The rearrangement uses TRBV7-6 and TRBJ2-7, with TRBD2 matching over 12 bases. This CDR3 is built from 15 residues. V was pared by 5 bases and J by 0 bases, with 2 bases of the junction left unmatched. Germline loops: CDR1 SGHVS, CDR2 FNYEAQ.

The genes are TRBV19 and TRBJ2-1, with 8 bases identical to TRBD1. CDR1 LNHDA and CDR2 SQIVND come from the germline V gene (reference sequence). V shed 1 base, J shed 6 bases, and the junction held 2 bases outside the gene matches. CDR3 size: 14 residues. The CDR3 nucleotides read TGTGCCAGTAGTATAGCTGGGACAGGCAATGAGCAGTTCTTC. This sequence encodes CASSIAGTGNEQFF. Drawing the rest from reference TRBV19 and TRBJ2-1, the complete variable domain is DGGITQSPKYLFRKEGQNVTLSCEQNLNHDAMYWYRQDPGQGLRLIYYSQIVNDFQKGDIAEGYSVSREKKESFPLTVTSAQKNPTAFYLCASSIAGTGNEQFFGPGTRLTVL.

On this clone: Other DNA sequences from this sample encode an identical CDR3 as well. The chain links TRBV7-2 to TRBJ2-7, with D possibly being TRBD2 (6 bases). The ends were cut back, 6 bases at V and 6 bases at J, with 21 bases in the middle. Germline CDR1 SGHTA, CDR2 FQGNSA. CDR3 length: 15 amino acids. CDR3 nucleotide sequence: TGTGCCAGCAGTTCAGCCGGGACGGGGGTTGTCGAGCAGTACTTC. Residues: CASSSAGTGVVEQYF. The variable domain in full, completed from reference TRBV7-2 and TRBJ2-7, reads GAGVSQSPSNKVTEKGKDVELRCDPISGHTALYWYRQSLGQGLEFLIYFQGNSAPDKSGLPSDRFSAERTGGSVSTLTIQRTQQEDSAVYLCASSSAGTGVVEQYFGPGTRLTVT.

The chain employs TRBV6-5 and TRBJ1-2; 10 nucleotides match TRBD1. This CDR3 contains 15 residues. V shed 7 bases and J 6 bases; nucleotides not matched to a gene: 11. Germline CDR1 and CDR2: MNHEY and SVGAGI. Here the CDR3 reads CASKPPPGQGNGYTF. As DNA, the CDR3 is TGTGCCAGCAAGCCGCCCCCGGGACAGGGGAATGGCTACACCTTC.

This clone was counted once. This chain joins TRBV18 and TRBJ2-2; D unresolved. Between the trimmed V and J ends, which lost 2 bases and 7 bases, there was a span of 8 bases. Germline CDR1 and CDR2: KGHSH and LQKENI. The CDR3 consists of 13 residues. The CDR3 reads CASSPGGNGELFF. The CDR3 nucleotides are TGTGCCAGCTCACCAGGTGGGAACGGGGAGCTGTTTTTT. Full variable domain (outside the CDR3, taken from reference TRBV18 and TRBJ2-2): NAGVMQNPRHLVRRRGQEARLRCSPMKGHSHVYWYRQLPEEGLKFMVYLQKENIIDESGMPKERFSAEFPKEGPSILRIQQVVRGDSAAYFCASSPGGNGELFFGEGSRLTVL.

The V and J genes are TRBV11-2 and TRBJ2-1; D gene ambiguous. CDR1 SGHAT and CDR2 FQNNGV come from the germline V gene. The CDR3 spans 14 residues. Trimming took off 5 bases at V and 4 bases at J, with 12 bases between the two ends. The CDR3 spells CASSRQASYNEQFF. CDR3 DNA sequence: TGTGCCAGCAGCAGGCAAGCGAGTTACAATGAGCAGTTCTTC.

The chain couples TRBV9 to TRBJ2-7; D is ambiguous. Per the germline V gene, CDR1 is SGDLS and CDR2 is YYNGEE. Deletions cut 2 bases from V and 0 bases from J, with 12 bases between. This CDR3 spans 15 amino acids. The CDR3 protein is CASSVSADSSYEQYF. The DNA of the CDR3 is TGTGCCAGCAGCGTGTCAGCAGATAGCTCCTACGAGCAGTACTTC.

J is TRBJ1-1 and V is TRBV19; unclear D gene. The CDR3 has 13 amino acids. The ends were cut back, 3 bases at V and 4 bases at J, with 9 bases in the middle. Germline CDR1 LNHDA, CDR2 SQIVND (reference sequence). CDR3 nucleotides: TGTGCCAGTAGTATTAGTCTGGGCACTGAAGCTTTCTTT. It encodes CASSISLGTEAFF.

V gene TRBV5-1 combines with J gene TRBJ1-3; D is unclear. The CDR3 runs 13 residues. V lost 0 bases, J lost 2 bases, and 3 bases lay in between. CDR1 SGHRS and CDR2 YFSETQ come from the germline V gene. The CDR3 here is CASSLATGNTIYF. The DNA for the CDR3 is TGCGCCAGCAGCTTGGCGACTGGAAACACCATATATTTT.

The V and J genes are TRBV6-1 and TRBJ1-1; 11 nucleotides line up with TRBD1. This CDR3 has 18 residues. V lost 0 bases to trimming and J lost 3 bases; unmatched junction nucleotides: 9. Looked up from germline, CDR1 is MNHNS and CDR2 is SASEGT. This CDR3 is CASSEARTGGIGDTEAFF. CDR3 sequence (DNA): TGTGCCAGCAGTGAAGCCAGGACAGGGGGCATCGGGGACACTGAAGCTTTCTTT.

The V and J genes are TRBV5-4 and TRBJ2-5; D possibly uses TRBD1 or TRBD2 (5 bases each). Trimming took off 2 bases at V and 7 bases at J, with 6 bases between the two ends. This CDR3 region has 11 residues. Germline V gene data show CDR1 as SGHNT and CDR2 as YYREEE (reference sequence). CDR3 sequence (DNA): TGTGCCAGCAGCTTTGGGGGGACCCAGTACTTC. It specifies CASSFGGTQYF.

This chain links TRBV9 with TRBJ2-1; D not certain. Trimming cost V 1 base and J 10 bases, with 12 bases left between them. The CDR3 contains 13 residues. Germline V gene data show CDR1 as SGDLS and CDR2 as YYNGEE. The CDR3 bases are TGTGCCAGCAGCGTATTGAACGGAAGGGAGCAGTTCTTC. Translation: CASSVLNGREQFF.

The V gene is TRBV9, the J gene TRBJ1-2; 8 bases are a match to TRBD1. V was clipped by 4 bases and J by 6 bases; unmatched bases: 14. CDR1 is SGDLS and CDR2 is YYNGEE in the germline V gene. This CDR3 has 16 amino acids. The CDR3 spells CASSKDRVVWNHGYTF. The DNA for the CDR3 is TGTGCCAGCAGCAAGGACAGGGTCGTTTGGAACCATGGCTACACCTTC.

The V call is TRBV5-1, the J call TRBJ2-5; D remains unclear. The J call may be incorrect, as the DNA end agrees better with TRBJ2-7. In germline, CDR1 is SGHRS, CDR2 YFSETQ. The CDR3 loop spans 12 amino acids. The DNA for the CDR3 is TGCGCCAGCAGCTTGTTTGGCTACGAGCAGTACTTC. It specifies CASSLFGYEQYF.

On this clone itself: Other DNA sequences in this specimen translate into the identical CDR3. The chain is built from TRBV30 and TRBJ1-5; D perhaps matches TRBD1 (5 bases). The CDR3 is made up of 14 amino acids. Germline assignment: CDR1 GTSNPN and CDR2 SVGIG (reference sequence). Trimming took 0 bases from V and 2 from J, leaving 8 bases between them. The DNA of the CDR3 is TGTGCCTGGAGTGTATGGGGGGGCAATCAGCCCCAGCATTTT. This gives the protein CAWSVWGGNQPQHF.

The chain has TRBV9 and TRBJ2-5, with TRBD1 matching over 10 bases. Germline values: CDR1 SGDLS, CDR2 YYNGEE. J lost 5 bases, V lost 3 bases, and 10 bases had no gene match. The CDR3 has 16 amino acids. The CDR3 region is CASSASGQGLVETQYF. CDR3 in DNA: TGTGCCAGCAGCGCTTCGGGACAGGGGTTAGTTGAGACCCAGTACTTC.

The chain combines TRBV6-6 with TRBJ1-2, with D possibly being TRBD1 (5 bases). This CDR3 has 14 amino acids. Germline values: CDR1 MNHNY, CDR2 SVGAGI (reference sequence). Trimming took 2 bases from V and 3 from J, leaving 10 bases between them. The CDR3 loop is CASSYGRGYYGYTF. CDR3 nucleotide sequence: TGTGCCAGCAGTTACGGGCGGGGGTACTATGGCTACACCTTC.

The chain joins TRBV5-1 to TRBJ2-1, with TRBD2 identical over 15 bases. The V and J ends lost 4 bases and 4 bases, in that order; junction bases with no gene match: 15. This CDR3 spans 20 amino acids. Germline-derived CDR1 and CDR2 are SGHRS and YFSETQ. The CDR3 region has the DNA TGCGCCAGCAGCCTGCGAACCCCGGCGGGACTAGCGGGAGGTTACAATGAGCAGTTCTTC. Encoded protein: CASSLRTPAGLAGGYNEQFF.

The chain joins TRBV5-1 to TRBJ2-2; D tentatively fits TRBD1 or TRBD2 (5 bases each). This CDR3 is 14 amino acids long. V was pared by 4 bases and J by 7 bases, with 14 bases between. Germline values: CDR1 SGHRS, CDR2 YFSETQ. DNA for the CDR3: TGCGCCAGCAGCAGGGACGCAACTGGCGGGGAGCTGTTTTTT. It is translated as CASSRDATGGELFF. Complete variable domain (other parts from reference TRBV5-1 and TRBJ2-2): KAGVTQTPRYLIKTRGQQVTLSCSPISGHRSVSWYQQTPGQGLQFLFEYFSETQRNKGNFPGRFSGRQFSNSRSEMNVSTLELGDSALYLCASSRDATGGELFFGEGSRLTVL.